These 2 T cell receptor beta chains originate from one sample sequenced in a study of CD8 T cells in ankylosing spondylitis. TCRdb fed the 5' RACE reads into MiXCR, producing one record per CDR3 protein. Of 250,000 to 300,000 distinct CDR3 sequences detected, around 18% appear once; the ten largest clones hold roughly 7.4%. The sequenced sample was blood, either unsorted or a sorted T cell fraction (not recorded which). The source is a male donor with ankylosing spondylitis or in good health (not recorded which).

V usage is TRBV3-1 and J usage is TRBJ1-3; the match to TRBD1 covers 8 bases. V lost 5 bases to trimming and J lost 2 bases; unmatched junction nucleotides: 2. Germline-derived CDR1 and CDR2 are LGHDT and YNNKEL (reference sequence). CDR3 size: 14 residues. CDR3 in amino acids: CASSRTGPGNTIYF. In nucleotides, the CDR3 is TGTGCCAGCAGCAGGACAGGGCCTGGAAACACCATATATTTT.

The rearrangement uses TRBV9 and TRBJ2-5; possible D gene TRBD1, 6 bases. V was trimmed by 0 bases and J by 2 bases, leaving 8 bases between them. The CDR3 totals 14 residues. Germline V gives CDR1 SGDLS, CDR2 YYNGEE. The chain's CDR3 is CASSVGGQQETQYF. The CDR3 DNA is TGTGCCAGCAGCGTAGGTGGACAGCAAGAGACCCAGTACTTC.